This T cell receptor beta chain comes out of a study of blood T cells in healthy people across ages. Ten or more counts support this clonotype. With a J-beta primer mix and a sample-barcoded 5' primer, a second PCR ran about 7 to 11 cycles. Each cDNA molecule, via a template-switch adaptor with 12 random nucleotides, was tagged. TCRdb re-called the 5' RACE reads through MiXCR, storing one row per CDR3 protein. This table has 500,000 to 700,000 distinct CDR3 sequences, approximately 30% appearing once. It was around 10 milliliters of peripheral blood that were drawn from each donor. Total RNA extraction produced at least 5 micrograms (per sample) for the study. The sample comprised blood. The clonotype was recovered from a woman at least 80 years old in good health.

The CDR3 sequence: CASSLGQGYHEQYF. CDR3 coding DNA: TGTGCCAGCAGCTTGGGACAGGGCTACCACGAGCAGTACTTC. J is TRBJ2-7 and V is TRBV12-1; TRBD1, as called in the table, went unchecked against the DNA. TRBV12-1 represents a pseudogene. The CDR3 runs 14 residues.